This T cell receptor (beta chain) appears in the sequencing data of a study of shared clonotypes between healthy human individuals. V shed 4 bases, J shed 2 bases, and the junction held 10 bases outside the gene matches. The CDR3 runs to 16 residues. In germline, CDR1 is KGHSH, CDR2 LQKENI. The repertoire was sequenced with immunoSEQ multiplex PCR; TCRdb's copy has only in-frame clones and lacks some. This sample has 150,000 to 200,000 clones; about 66% occur once, and the top ten carry roughly 10%. The sequenced material came from memory CD4+ T cells sorted from blood. Documented subset: CD45RA-negative fraction. This clonotype originated in a man aged 30-40 years in good health. J is TRBJ2-7 and V is TRBV18; 8 bases match TRBD1. The CDR3 protein is CASSLAAGTGTYEQYF. The CDR3, as DNA: TGTGCCAGCTCACTTGCCGCCGGGACAGGAACCTACGAGCAGTACTTC.